The next 15 T cell receptor beta chains were all read from a single sample in a study of breast tumors, draining lymph nodes, adjacent tissues. The lymph nodes were axillary draining lymph nodes from breast cancer patients. TCRdb fed the multiplex PCR reads into MiXCR, producing one record per CDR3 protein. The sample has more than 250,000 distinct CDR3 sequences, 30% seen once. Sequences were obtained from axillary lymph node tissue. These receptors were collected from a female donor with breast cancer. Some clones in this sample may be carry-over from other donors' samples.

Notes on this clonotype: An end of the junction does not agree with germline; a read error may underlie this. The rearrangement uses TRBV10-3 and TRBJ1-2; a weak D match, TRBD1 (5 bases). This CDR3 is 11 amino acids long. Germline lookup yields CDR1 ENHRY and CDR2 SYGVKD. CDR3 DNA sequence: TGTGCCAGCAGTTACGGGACTAGCGACACCTTC. It translates to CASSYGTSDTF.

Comments on this clonotype: A read error is likely, as this CDR3 ends without the conserved phenylalanine or tryptophan. No DNA is shown, since the ends of the CDR3 on it are uncertain; the CDR3 is the one TCRdb lists. CDR3 loop: CASSLGES. The J gene is TRBJ1-4, the V gene TRBV5-1. The CDR3 contains 8 residues when both ends are counted. Germline assignment: CDR1 SGHRS and CDR2 YFSETQ.

This clonotype was seen only a few times. This chain connects TRBV6-6 to TRBJ2-2, with D tentatively TRBD2 (6 bases). Germline CDR1 and CDR2: MNHNY and SVGAGI (reference sequence). V lost 5 bases to trimming and J lost 4 bases, with 17 bases between them. This CDR3 is built from 16 residues. This CDR3 is CASSPTGGVLTGELFF. The CDR3 coding sequence is TGTGCCAGCAGTCCCACGGGCGGGGTACTCACCGGGGAGCTGTTTTTT.

V usage is TRBV6-2 or TRBV6-3 and J usage is TRBJ2-7, with TRBD2 as a possible D gene (5 bases). Germline assignment: CDR1 MNHEY and CDR2 SVGEGT. V was shortened by 2 bases and J by 3 bases, with 11 bases between the two germline ends. The CDR3 runs to 14 residues. CDR3 protein: CASSYGGFHYEQYF. The CDR3 DNA sequence: TGTGCCAGCAGTTACGGCGGGTTTCACTACGAGCAGTACTTC.

The rearrangement links TRBV4-3 to TRBJ2-1; TRBD2 aligns across 16 bases. Losses at the gene ends were 4 bases for V and 7 bases for J; bases not matched to a gene: 10. Germline CDR1 LGHNA, CDR2 YSLEER. The CDR3 spans 18 residues. The CDR3 DNA follows: TGCGCCAGCAGCCCCCCCGCCGGGACTAGCGGGAGGGATAATGAGCAGTTCTTC. It translates to CASSPPAGTSGRDNEQFF.

The chain carries TRBV18 and TRBJ2-7; perhaps TRBD2 as D (5 bases). Germline V gene sequence: CDR1 KGHSH, CDR2 LQKENI. The CDR3 has 12 residues. V was pared by 4 bases and J by 6 bases, with 10 bases between. The CDR3 here is CASSRELGEQYF. The CDR3 nucleotides read TGTGCCAGCTCACGGGAGTTGGGCGAGCAGTACTTC.

The sample holds many counts of this clonotype. V is TRBV4-1 and J is TRBJ2-1, with D perhaps TRBD1 (5 bases). This CDR3 contains 17 residues. V lost 0 bases and J lost 3, with 15 bases in between. Per the germline V gene, CDR1 is MGHRA and CDR2 is YSYEKL. CDR3 bases: TGCGCCAGCAGCCAAGATGTCGCAGGGCACTACTACAATGAGCAGTTCTTC. Translation gives CASSQDVAGHYYNEQFF.

For this clonotype: This may arise from a read error, as a much more abundant clone is one base away. The chain employs TRBV4-3 and TRBJ2-3; 8 positions match TRBD1. Germline values: CDR1 LGHNA, CDR2 YSLEER. This CDR3 has 17 amino acids. CDR3 DNA: TGCGCCAGCAACCAACCCCGGCCGACAGGGGGCACAGATACGCAGTATTTT. It specifies CASNQPRPTGGTDTQYF.

The rearrangement uses TRBV24-1 and TRBJ1-4, with 7 bases matching TRBD1. Germline values: CDR1 KGHDR, CDR2 SFDVKD. V shed 2 bases, J shed 6 bases, and the junction held 8 bases outside the gene matches. The CDR3 is 16 amino acids. CDR3 amino acids: CATSDSRDRVDEKLFF. CDR3 in DNA: TGTGCCACCAGTGATTCGCGTGACAGGGTTGATGAAAAACTGTTTTTT.

This clonotype was seen ten or more times. The V call is TRBV11-2, the J call TRBJ2-5; 7 nucleotides agree with TRBD1. The CDR3 length is 15 residues. Germline V CDR1 and CDR2: SGHAT, FQNNGV. Germline trimming cut 2 bases from V and 5 bases from J; bases unmatched to any gene: 8. The CDR3 DNA reads TGTGCCAGCAGCTTACGGACAGGTTTCGGCGAGACCCAGTACTTC. Its translation: CASSLRTGFGETQYF.

The rearrangement uses TRBV18 and TRBJ1-2, with D unclear. Germline V gene sequence: CDR1 KGHSH, CDR2 LQKENI. The CDR3 sequence is 14 residues long. Trimming shortened V by 4 bases and J by 0 bases, and 9 bases separated the two germline ends. The DNA of the CDR3 is TGTGCCAGCTCACAGAGGGCCTCTAACTATGGCTACACCTTC. It translates to CASSQRASNYGYTF.

This clonotype was observed many times. J is TRBJ2-1 and V is TRBV12-3 or TRBV12-4, with 7 bases aligning to TRBD2. This CDR3 spans 14 amino acids. The trim removed 5 bases at V and 8 bases at J, leaving 9 bases unmatched. CDR3 loop: CASSQRDGPDEQFF. CDR3 DNA sequence: TGTGCCAGCAGTCAGCGGGATGGCCCCGATGAGCAGTTCTTC.

This clonotype was detected a few times. The V gene is TRBV5-4, the J gene TRBJ2-5; no definite D call. V was trimmed by 0 bases and J by 2 bases, leaving 11 bases between them. CDR1 is SGHNT and CDR2 is YYREEE in the germline V gene (reference sequence). The CDR3 has 15 amino acids. CDR3 residues: CASSLEGAPQETQYF. The CDR3, as DNA: TGTGCCAGCAGCTTGGAAGGAGCACCACAAGAGACCCAGTACTTC.

Note on this clonotype: A much larger clone is a single base away; this may be a read error. The V and J genes are TRBV4-2 and TRBJ2-7; 7 bases line up with TRBD2. Germline values: CDR1 LGHNA, CDR2 YNFKEQ. V was clipped by 5 bases and J by 2 bases; unmatched bases: 12. CDR3 length equals 16 residues. The CDR3, as DNA: TGTGCCAGCAGCGATTTGAGCGGGACTAAAGCCTACGAGCAGTACTTC. It is translated as CASSDLSGTKAYEQYF.

This clonotype was observed at least ten times. V and J are TRBV25-1 and TRBJ2-2, with D possibly TRBD2 on 5 matching bases. This CDR3 has 14 residues. Per germline, CDR1 MGHDK and CDR2 SYGVNS. Trimming took off 2 bases at V and 4 bases at J, with 8 bases between the two ends. This chain's CDR3 is CASSEVGVTGELFF. The CDR3, as DNA: TGTGCCAGCAGTGAAGTGGGAGTCACCGGGGAGCTGTTTTTT.